A selection of T cell receptor beta chains follows, all from one sample in a study of regulatory T cells in long-lasting Graves disease. One entry per CDR3 protein, called by TCRdb with MiXCR from the multiplex PCR reads. The sample yields about 620,000 distinct CDR3 sequences, under 20% seen once. The same sample was also used in a study of T cells in Graves' hyperthyroidism and ophthalmopathy.

Source: peripheral blood mononuclear cells (PBMCs), taken at new diagnosis, from a patient treated with antithyroid drugs. The receptor set was obtained from a woman in her twenties or thirties with Graves disease. Each CDR3 is given with its conserved first and last residue. D genes are given only for firm matches. Each size is once, few, many or a size class.

J: TRBJ2-7; V: TRBV20-1; size: few; D: .; CDR3: CSAPISGVVYEQYF; DNA: TGCAGTGCTCCGATCTCGGGAGTAGTCTACGAGCAGTACTTC
J: TRBJ1-1; V: TRBV7-2; size: many; D: .; CDR3: CASSPIRFFTEAFF; DNA: TGTGCCAGCAGCCCCATTCGTTTTTTCACTGAAGCTTTCTTT
J: TRBJ2-7; V: TRBV28; size: many; D: .; CDR3: CASSQTPTIEQYF; DNA: TGTGCCAGCAGTCAGACCCCTACGATAGAGCAGTACTTC
J: TRBJ1-5; V: TRBV28; size: many; D: .; CDR3: CASSLLGGRYQPQHF; DNA: TGTGCCAGCAGTTTACTTGGGGGTCGATATCAGCCCCAGCATTTT
J: TRBJ2-7; V: TRBV6-1; size: many; D: .; CDR3: CASKESAGPSSYEQYF; DNA: TGTGCCAGCAAGGAGAGCGCGGGACCATCATCCTACGAGCAGTACTTC
J: TRBJ2-5; V: TRBV14; size: many; D: TRBD1; CDR3: CASSQERRGIETQYF; DNA: TGTGCCAGCAGCCAAGAACGCAGGGGGATAGAGACCCAGTACTTC
J: TRBJ1-1; V: TRBV12-3/TRBV12-4; size: many; D: .; CDR3: CASSFQGVGEAFF; DNA: TGTGCCAGCAGTTTTCAAGGGGTTGGTGAAGCTTTCTTT
J: TRBJ2-7; V: TRBV18; size: many; D: .; CDR3: CASSSDTGAYEQYF; DNA: TGTGCCAGCTCATCGGACACCGGAGCCTACGAGCAGTACTTC
J: TRBJ1-2; V: TRBV18; size: few; D: .; CDR3: CASSPQGGPDGYTF; DNA: TGTGCCAGCTCCCCACAGGGAGGTCCCGATGGCTACACCTTC
J: TRBJ2-7; V: TRBV18; size: few; D: TRBD1; CDR3: CASSPPTGTYEQYF; DNA: TGTGCCAGCTCACCACCGACAGGGACCTACGAGCAGTACTTC
J: TRBJ1-6; V: TRBV5-6; size: once; D: .; CDR3: CASRSDYNSPLHF; DNA: TGTGCCAGCAGATCGGACTATAATTCACCCCTCCACTTT
J: TRBJ2-1; V: TRBV2; size: many; D: TRBD2; CDR3: CASSDSGRAREQFF; DNA: TGTGCCAGCAGTGACAGCGGGAGGGCGCGAGAGCAGTTCTTC
J: TRBJ2-1; V: TRBV6-5; size: few; D: .; CDR3: CASSSLDSSYEQFF; DNA: TGTGCCAGCAGTTCCCTCGACAGTTCCTACGAGCAGTTCTTC
J: TRBJ2-1; V: TRBV12-3/TRBV12-4; size: many; D: .; CDR3: CASTLDQQAYNEQFF; DNA: TGTGCCAGCACCTTGGACCAGCAGGCCTACAATGAGCAGTTCTTC
J: TRBJ2-2; V: TRBV7-9; size: few; D: .; CDR3: CASSFRHGDGDILVELFF; DNA: TGTGCCAGCAGCTTTAGACATGGGGATGGAGATATTTTGGTGGAGCTGTTTTTT
J: TRBJ1-5; V: TRBV20-1; size: many; D: .; CDR3: CSARDVGFQPQHF; DNA: TGCAGTGCTAGAGATGTGGGGTTTCAGCCCCAGCATTTT
J: TRBJ2-3; V: TRBV11-2; size: many; D: TRBD2; CDR3: CASSLGAGGFADTQYF; DNA: TGTGCCAGCAGCTTGGGAGCGGGAGGGTTCGCAGATACGCAGTATTTT
J: TRBJ2-3; V: TRBV3-1; size: few; D: .; CDR3: CASSQDRVGADTQYF; DNA: TGTGCCAGCAGCCAAGATCGAGTCGGGGCAGATACGCAGTATTTT
J: TRBJ1-6; V: TRBV27; size: few; D: .; CDR3: CASSFRSLNSPLHF; DNA: TGTGCCAGCAGTTTTAGGTCGCTCAATTCACCCCTCCACTTT
J: TRBJ2-7; V: TRBV27; size: many; D: .; CDR3: CASSLNQRTDAYEQYF; DNA: TGTGCCAGCAGTTTAAATCAAAGGACAGATGCCTACGAGCAGTACTTC
J: TRBJ1-2; V: TRBV5-5; size: once; D: .; CDR3: CASQGADYGYTF; DNA: TGTGCCAGCCAAGGAGCTGACTATGGCTACACCTTC
J: TRBJ1-2; V: TRBV28; size: few; D: TRBD1; CDR3: CASSWSRGRRGYTF; DNA: TGTGCCAGCAGTTGGTCCAGGGGGCGCAGAGGCTACACCTTC